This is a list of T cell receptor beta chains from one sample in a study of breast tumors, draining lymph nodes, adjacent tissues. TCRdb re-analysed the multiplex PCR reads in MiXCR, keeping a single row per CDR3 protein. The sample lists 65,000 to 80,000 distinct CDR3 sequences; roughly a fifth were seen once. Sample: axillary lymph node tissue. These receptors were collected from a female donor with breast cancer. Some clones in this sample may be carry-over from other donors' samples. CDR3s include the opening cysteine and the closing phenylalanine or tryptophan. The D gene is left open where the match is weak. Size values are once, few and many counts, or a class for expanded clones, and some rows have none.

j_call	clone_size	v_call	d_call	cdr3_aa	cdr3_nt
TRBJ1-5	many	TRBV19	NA	CASSSVGTRNQPQHF	TGTGCCAGTAGTAGTGTGGGGACCCGCAATCAGCCCCAGCATTTT
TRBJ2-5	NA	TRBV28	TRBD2	CASLRTSGRAERETQYF	TGTGCCAGCCTACGGACTAGCGGGAGGGCCGAAAGGGAGACCCAGTACTTC
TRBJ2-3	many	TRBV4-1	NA	CASSQDRHTQYF	TGCGCCAGCAGCCAAGATCGACATACGCAGTATTTT
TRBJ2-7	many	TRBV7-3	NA	CASSPDREGEQYF	TGTGCCAGCAGCCCGGACAGGGAGGGCGAGCAGTACTTC
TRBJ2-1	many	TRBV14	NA	CASSQLGTLSYNEQFF	TGTGCCAGCAGCCAGCTCGGGACTCTCTCCTACAATGAGCAGTTCTTC
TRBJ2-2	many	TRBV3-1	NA	CASSQRGSGELFF	TGTGCCAGCAGCCAGCGTGGCTCCGGGGAGCTGTTTTTT
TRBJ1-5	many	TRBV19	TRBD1	CASRDSQGALGQPQHF	TGTGCCAGTAGAGACTCCCAGGGGGCGTTGGGTCAGCCCCAGCATTTT
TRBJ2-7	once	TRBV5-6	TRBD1	CASGLERDRGYEQYF	TGTGCCAGCGGCTTGGAGAGGGACAGGGGCTACGAGCAGTACTTC
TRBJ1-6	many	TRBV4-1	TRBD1	CASSQEGQGANNSPLHF	TGCGCCAGCAGCCAAGAGGGACAGGGCGCAAATAATTCACCCCTCCACTTT
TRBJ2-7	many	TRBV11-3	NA	CASSFPGRASVYF	TGTGCCAGCAGCTTCCCCGGAAGGGCTAGCGTGTACTTC
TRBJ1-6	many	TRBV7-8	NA	CASSVTLRAVNSPLHF	TGTGCCAGCAGCGTAACTCTCAGGGCCGTCAATTCACCCCTCCACTTT
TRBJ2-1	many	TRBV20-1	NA	CSAREPNRVFSYNEQFF	TGCAGTGCTAGAGAACCAAACAGGGTTTTCTCCTACAATGAGCAGTTCTTC
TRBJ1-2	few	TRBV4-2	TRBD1	CASSQAGTVPPGYTF	TGTGCCAGCAGCCAAGCCGGGACAGTCCCCCCGGGCTACACCTTC
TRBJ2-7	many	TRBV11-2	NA	CASSFHGLGEQYF	TGTGCCAGCAGCTTTCACGGGTTGGGGGAGCAGTACTTC